The clone carrying this T cell receptor beta chain came up a few times. Per the germline V gene, CDR1 is DFQATT and CDR2 is SNEGSKA (reference sequence). This CDR3 spans 12 amino acids. Trimming took 2 bases from V and 5 from J, leaving 7 bases between them. This entry comes from a study of response to subunit inactivated influenza vaccine. TCRdb processed the RT-PCR reads anew with MiXCR; each CDR3 protein has one entry. The repertoire holds around 500,000 distinct CDR3 sequences, with approximately 11% as singletons. V is TRBV20-1 and J is TRBJ2-1; D uncertain. This TCR was recovered from a man aged 45-65 years who received an inactivated influenza vaccine. The sequencing here drew on PBMCs from blood, taken roughly 48 days after vaccination. CDR3 sequence (DNA): TGCAGTGCTAGATTCCCTAACAATGAGCAGTTCTTC. This encodes CSARFPNNEQFF.